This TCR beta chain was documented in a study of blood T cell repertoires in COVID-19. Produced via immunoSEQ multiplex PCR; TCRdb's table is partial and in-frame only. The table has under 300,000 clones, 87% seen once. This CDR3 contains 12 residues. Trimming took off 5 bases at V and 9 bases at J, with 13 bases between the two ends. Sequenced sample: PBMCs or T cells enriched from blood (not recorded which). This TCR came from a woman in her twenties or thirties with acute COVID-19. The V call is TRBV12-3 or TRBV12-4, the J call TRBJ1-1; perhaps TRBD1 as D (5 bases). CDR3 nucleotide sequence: TGTGCCAGCAGTCGCGGAACAGGACAAGCTTTCTTT. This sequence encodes CASSRGTGQAFF.